The 30 T cell receptor beta chains below come from one sample, sequenced in a study of Graves' ophthalmopathy and Graves' hyperthyroidism. For repertoire sequencing, the TCR beta CDR3 regions were amplified from RNA transcripts. A first-round RT-PCR used HTBI primers, followed by a second-round multiplex PCR. TCRdb ran MiXCR on the multiplex PCR reads and lists one entry per CDR3 protein. The sample lists approximately 380,000 distinct CDR3 sequences, more than 20% occurring once. The material sequenced was peripheral blood. The source of these receptors is a woman between 18 and 29 years old with stable Graves' hyperthyroidism.

In its sample, this clonotype was seen many times. The rearrangement uses TRBV7-6 and TRBJ2-5; maybe TRBD2 (6 bases). Germline V gene lookup returns CDR1 SGHVS and CDR2 FNYEAQ. The CDR3 has 19 amino acids. V was cut by 1 base and J by 5 bases, with 26 bases left in between. CDR3: CASSLVPLGRDEVSETQYF. Written as DNA, the CDR3 is TGTGCCAGCAGCTTAGTGCCCCTAGGGCGGGATGAAGTTTCGGAGACCCAGTACTTC.

This clonotype was counted many times. V and J are TRBV7-9 and TRBJ2-5; D tentatively fits TRBD1 or TRBD2 (5 bases each). The germline V and J ends were trimmed by 0 bases and 0 bases, with 11 bases remaining between them. The CDR3 consists of 16 residues. The V gene's germline CDR1 is SEHNR and CDR2 FQNEAQ (reference sequence). The CDR3 loop reads CASSLALGTNQETQYF. The CDR3 coding sequence is TGTGCCAGCAGCTTAGCGTTGGGGACGAACCAAGAGACCCAGTACTTC.

This clonotype was counted many times. The chain is built from TRBV5-1 and TRBJ2-7; possible D gene TRBD1, 6 bases. The germline gives CDR1 SGHRS, CDR2 YFSETQ. The CDR3 is 14 residues long. V was pared by 0 bases and J by 5 bases, with 12 bases between. The CDR3 DNA is TGCGCCAGCAGCTTGGCACAGGGTTTCAACGAGCAGTACTTC. It codes for CASSLAQGFNEQYF.

This clonotype was observed at least ten times. This rearrangement joins TRBV9 to TRBJ2-5; 7 bases are shared with TRBD2. The CDR3 is made up of 15 amino acids. Germline V gives CDR1 SGDLS, CDR2 YYNGEE. V gave up 0 bases and J gave up 2 bases; unmatched junction bases: 4. CDR3 amino acids: CASSVGGGVQETQYF. For the CDR3, the DNA is TGTGCCAGCAGCGTAGGCGGGGGAGTTCAAGAGACCCAGTACTTC.

V and J are TRBV3-1 and TRBJ2-4, with 7 bases identical to TRBD1. After removal of 4 bases from V and 3 bases from J, the junction contained 3 bases not matched to a gene. CDR1 LGHDT and CDR2 YNNKEL come from the germline V gene (reference sequence). CDR3 size: 14 residues. The DNA for the CDR3 is TGTGCCAGCAGCCTACAGGGGATCAAAAACATTCAGTACTTC. It specifies CASSLQGIKNIQYF.

V usage is TRBV20-1 and J usage is TRBJ1-1; D ambiguous. CDR1 and CDR2 from the germline V gene are DFQATT and SNEGSKA (reference sequence). V dropped 7 bases and J dropped 1 base, with 7 bases sitting between them. The CDR3 length is 11 residues. CDR3 loop: CSVSRNTEAFF. CDR3 DNA: TGCAGTGTATCCCGGAACACTGAAGCTTTCTTT.

This clonotype was picked up many times. The rearrangement links TRBV5-1 to TRBJ2-2; 7 nucleotides align to TRBD1. The germline V gene has CDR1 SGHRS and CDR2 YFSETQ. The ends lost 2 bases at V and 3 bases at J; junction bases unmatched: 4. The CDR3 extends over 15 amino acids. CDR3 nucleotide sequence: TGCGCCAGCAGCTTCCCGACAGGGCACACCGGGGAGCTGTTTTTT. Amino acids: CASSFPTGHTGELFF.

This clonotype was found many times. V usage is TRBV2 and J usage is TRBJ2-7; D uncertain. V gave up 2 bases and J gave up 6 bases, with 14 bases separating them. Germline loops: CDR1 SNHLY, CDR2 FYNNEI. This CDR3 is built from 14 residues. The CDR3 bases are TGTGCCAGCAGTGAACACGGCAGCCTCGTCGAGCAGTACTTC. It specifies CASSEHGSLVEQYF.

This clonotype appeared a few times. The chain links TRBV5-1 to TRBJ1-2; TRBD1 matches at 10 bases. Germline V gene data show CDR1 as SGHRS and CDR2 as YFSETQ. With V trimmed by 0 bases and J by 4 bases, 3 bases remained unmatched. This CDR3 spans 15 amino acids. The CDR3: CASSLETGGSYGYTF. CDR3 DNA sequence: TGCGCCAGCAGCTTGGAGACAGGGGGCTCCTATGGCTACACCTTC.

This clonotype has just a few counts. The chain joins TRBV7-2 to TRBJ2-5; D may be TRBD2 (6 bases). V was trimmed by 1 base and J by 4 bases, leaving 16 bases between them. Germline values: CDR1 SGHTA, CDR2 FQGNSA. This CDR3 contains 16 residues. The CDR3 nucleotides read TGTGCCAGCAGCTTAGGGGGTAGGGGAGGAGCAGAGACCCAGTACTTC. Translation: CASSLGGRGGAETQYF.

There are a few counts of this clonotype. This sequence joins TRBV18 and TRBJ2-5; 10 bases map to TRBD2. After removal of 4 bases from V and 1 base from J, the junction contained 9 bases not matched to a gene. This CDR3 is built from 17 residues. Germline assignment: CDR1 KGHSH and CDR2 LQKENI. This chain's CDR3 is CASSLPPTSGFQETQYF. DNA of the CDR3: TGTGCCAGCTCACTACCCCCGACTAGCGGGTTCCAAGAGACCCAGTACTTC.

This clonotype has a count of ten or more. The chain uses TRBV29-1 and TRBJ1-5, with D possibly TRBD1 on 5 matching bases. The CDR3 covers 12 residues. V lost 4 bases, J lost 5 bases, and 9 bases lay in between. CDR1 SQVTM and CDR2 ANQGSEA come from the germline V gene. Here the CDR3 DNA reads TGCAGCGTTGGGGGGTACGATCAGCCCCAGCATTTT. The encoded protein is CSVGGYDQPQHF.

This clonotype was recorded many times. The rearrangement joins TRBV27 to TRBJ1-1; no reliable D call. Trimming removed 0 bases from V and 1 base from J, with 12 bases in between. Germline V gene data show CDR1 as MNHEY and CDR2 as SMNVEV (reference sequence). This CDR3 region has 16 residues. CDR3 protein: CASSLSHPYANTEAFF. In nucleotides, the CDR3 is TGTGCCAGCAGTTTATCCCATCCCTATGCGAACACTGAAGCTTTCTTT.

The table lists this clonotype with many counts. The chain recombines TRBV20-1 with TRBJ2-5, with TRBD2 matching over 9 bases. CDR1 and CDR2 from the germline V gene are DFQATT and SNEGSKA (reference sequence). This CDR3 has 15 amino acids. Trimming removed 3 bases from V and 3 bases from J; junction bases left unmatched: 8. The CDR3: CSARRPGTSKETQYF. The DNA for the CDR3 is TGCAGTGCTAGGCGCCCCGGGACTAGCAAAGAGACCCAGTACTTC.

Ten or more counts support this clonotype. The chain recombines TRBV6-2 or TRBV6-3 with TRBJ2-7; 12 positions agree with TRBD2. Germline V lookup: CDR1 MNHEY, CDR2 SVGEGT. This CDR3 is 14 amino acids long. J was trimmed by 3 bases and V by 8 bases; bases with no gene match: 5. The DNA of the CDR3 is TGTGCCAGCCGACGGACTAGCGGGAACTACGAGCAGTACTTC. Amino acid sequence: CASRRTSGNYEQYF.

There are a few counts of this clonotype. The chain couples TRBV6-5 to TRBJ2-7; D could derive from TRBD1 or TRBD2 (5 bases each). The germline V gene has CDR1 MNHEY and CDR2 SVGAGI. With 2 bases removed from V and 6 bases from J, the gap between germline ends came to 11 bases. CDR3 length: 13 amino acids. This CDR3 reads CASSYARGVEQYF. The CDR3 DNA reads TGTGCCAGCAGTTACGCGCGAGGGGTCGAGCAGTACTTC.

This clonotype was detected ten times or more. This chain connects TRBV6-5 to TRBJ2-7; TRBD1 agrees at 9 bases. Germline CDR1 is MNHEY and CDR2 is SVGAGI. The CDR3 length is 15 residues. The ends lost 4 bases at V and 2 bases at J; junction bases unmatched: 6. CDR3 nucleotide sequence: TGTGCCAGCAGTTCCGGACAGGGGAGGGCCTACGAGCAGTACTTC. It translates to CASSSGQGRAYEQYF.

There are many counts of this clonotype. This chain joins TRBV28 and TRBJ1-1; D is unresolved. The CDR3 runs 12 residues. Germline values: CDR1 MDHEN, CDR2 SYDVKM. Trimming took off 6 bases at V and 0 bases at J, with 5 bases between the two ends. Here the CDR3 DNA reads TGTGCCAGCAGGATAATGAACACTGAAGCTTTCTTT. Protein product: CASRIMNTEAFF.

The chain recombines TRBV6-1 with TRBJ2-5; D not resolved. Germline CDR1 and CDR2: MNHNS and SASEGT. V dropped 6 bases and J dropped 2 bases, with 16 bases sitting between them. The CDR3 runs to 15 residues. The DNA of the CDR3 is TGTGCCAGCAGCGTAAGACGGGCCCAGCAAGAGACCCAGTACTTC. It yields the protein CASSVRRAQQETQYF.

J is TRBJ1-1 and V is TRBV15, with D uncertain. V was trimmed by 0 bases and J by 10 bases, leaving 6 bases between them. The length of the CDR3 is 11 residues. Per the germline V gene, CDR1 is LNHNV and CDR2 is YYDKDF (reference sequence). The CDR3 region is CATSRDGVAFF. The CDR3 DNA is TGTGCCACCAGCAGAGATGGTGTAGCTTTCTTT.

This clonotype occurred many times. The rearrangement joins TRBV11-2 to TRBJ2-2, with no clear D. Deletions cut 0 bases from V and 5 bases from J, with 10 bases between. Germline V gives CDR1 SGHAT, CDR2 FQNNGV. The CDR3 length is 15 residues. The CDR3 reads CASSLDLVTTGELFF. CDR3 bases: TGTGCCAGCAGCTTAGATCTAGTGACAACCGGGGAGCTGTTTTTT.

This clonotype has a count of ten or more. A much larger clone lies one base from this, so it may be a read error. The J gene is TRBJ2-7, the V gene TRBV7-2; D gene uncertain. The CDR3 sequence is 14 residues long. V lost 0 bases and J lost 3, with 9 bases in between. CDR1 and CDR2 from the germline V gene are SGHTA and FQGNSA. The CDR3 region is CASSLAKLSYEQYF. In DNA, the CDR3 is TGTGCCAGCAGCTTAGCGAAGTTGAGCTACGAGCAGTACTTC. The full variable domain, rest sourced from reference TRBV7-2 and TRBJ2-7, is GAGVSQSPSNKVTEKGKDVELRCDPISGHTALYWYRQSLGQGLEFLIYFQGNSAPDKSGLPSDRFSAERTGGSVSTLTIQRTQQEDSAVYLCASSLAKLSYEQYFGPGTRLTVT.

This clonotype was detected a few times. The V gene is TRBV5-1, the J gene TRBJ1-1; the D is unclear. Germline lookup yields CDR1 SGHRS and CDR2 YFSETQ. The V end was cut by 4 bases, the J end by 6 bases, with 1 base between. The CDR3 spans 9 residues. The CDR3 sequence: CASSPEAFF. CDR3 DNA: TGCGCCAGCAGCCCTGAAGCTTTCTTT.

This clonotype showed up many times. The rearrangement uses TRBV2 and TRBJ1-1; no firm D call. Trimming took off 2 bases at V and 1 base at J, with 8 bases between the two ends. Germline CDR1 and CDR2: SNHLY and FYNNEI. The CDR3 is 14 residues long. CDR3 nucleotides: TGTGCCAGCAGTGAATTACGGAAGAACACTGAAGCTTTCTTT. This codes for CASSELRKNTEAFF. The full variable domain, in which reference TRBV2 and TRBJ1-1 provide the parts outside the CDR3, is EPEVTQTPSHQVTQMGQEVILRCVPISNHLYFYWYRQILGQKVEFLVSFYNNEISEKSEIFDDQFSVERPDGSNFTLKIRSTKLEDSAMYFCASSELRKNTEAFFGQGTRLTVV.

This clonotype was seen ten or more times. The gene calls are TRBV9 and TRBJ2-7, with 14 bases that match TRBD2. Trimming removed 3 bases from V and 7 bases from J; junction bases left unmatched: 6. Germline CDR1 is SGDLS and CDR2 is YYNGEE. The CDR3 covers 15 residues. The CDR3 here is CASSAGLAGVGEQYF. DNA of the CDR3: TGTGCCAGCAGCGCGGGACTAGCGGGAGTGGGAGAGCAGTACTTC.

Many counts were recorded for this clonotype. The J gene is TRBJ2-7, the V gene TRBV12-3 or TRBV12-4; 10 bases match TRBD2. The CDR3 is 12 amino acids. J gave up 7 bases and V 7 bases, and 4 bases lay outside the gene matches. CDR3 in amino acids: CASTLLAGEQYF. The CDR3 region has the DNA TGTGCCAGCACACTACTAGCGGGAGAGCAGTACTTC.

The chain has TRBV6-5 and TRBJ2-5; D tentatively reads TRBD1 or TRBD2 (6 bases each). V was shortened by 0 bases and J by 4 bases, with 15 bases between the two germline ends. The germline V gene encodes CDR1 MNHEY and CDR2 SVGAGI. The CDR3 covers 16 residues. In nucleotides, the CDR3 is TGTGCCAGCAGTTACTCGGGCAGAGGGGGGCCAGAGACCCAGTACTTC. It specifies CASSYSGRGGPETQYF.

This clonotype occurred many times. This sequence joins TRBV20-1 and TRBJ1-5; D unclear. Germline assignment: CDR1 DFQATT and CDR2 SNEGSKA (reference sequence). The CDR3 covers 16 residues. Trimming removed 4 bases from V and 1 base from J, with 17 bases in between. For the CDR3, the DNA is TGCAGTGCTAAGGCTGGGGTAACCACAAGCAATCAGCCCCAGCATTTT. Protein: CSAKAGVTTSNQPQHF.

This clonotype was seen at least ten times. The chain couples TRBV7-9 to TRBJ2-2; D is undetermined. There are 12 residues in the CDR3. Germline lookup yields CDR1 SEHNR and CDR2 FQNEAQ (reference sequence). The V end lost 5 bases, the J end lost 10 bases, and 11 bases lay between the germline ends. In DNA form, the CDR3 reads TGTGCCAGCAGCAACCGGGCGCAGGAGCTGTTTTTT. It specifies CASSNRAQELFF.

This clonotype has ten or more counts. The V call is TRBV19, the J call TRBJ2-7; D not certain. The germline V and J ends were trimmed by 4 bases and 0 bases, with 10 bases remaining between them. The CDR3 spans 14 residues. Germline V gene lookup returns CDR1 LNHDA and CDR2 SQIVND (reference sequence). In nucleotides, the CDR3 is TGTGCCAGTAGTACTACGGGCAGCTCCTACGAGCAGTACTTC. Protein sequence: CASSTTGSSYEQYF.